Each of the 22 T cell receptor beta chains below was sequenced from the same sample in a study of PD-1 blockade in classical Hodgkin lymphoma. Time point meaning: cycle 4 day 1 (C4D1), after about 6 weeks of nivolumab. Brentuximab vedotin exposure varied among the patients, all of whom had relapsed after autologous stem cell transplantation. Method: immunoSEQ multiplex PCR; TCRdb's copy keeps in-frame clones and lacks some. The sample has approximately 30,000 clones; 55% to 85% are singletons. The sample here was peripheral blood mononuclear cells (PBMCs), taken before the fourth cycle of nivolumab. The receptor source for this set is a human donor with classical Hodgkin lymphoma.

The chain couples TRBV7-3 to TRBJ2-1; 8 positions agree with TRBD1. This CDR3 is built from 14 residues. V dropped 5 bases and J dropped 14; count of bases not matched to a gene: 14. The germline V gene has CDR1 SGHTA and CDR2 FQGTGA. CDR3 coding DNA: TGTGCCAGCAGCCTCCACCCTGAGGACAGGGAGAAGTTCTTC. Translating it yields CASSLHPEDREKFF.

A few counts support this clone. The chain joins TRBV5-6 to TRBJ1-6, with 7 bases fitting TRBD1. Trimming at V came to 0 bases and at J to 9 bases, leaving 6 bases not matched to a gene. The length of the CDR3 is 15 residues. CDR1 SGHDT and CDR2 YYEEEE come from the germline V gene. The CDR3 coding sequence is TGTGCCAGCAGCTTGGGACAGGGCCCTACTTCACCCCTCCACTTT. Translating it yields CASSLGQGPTSPLHF.

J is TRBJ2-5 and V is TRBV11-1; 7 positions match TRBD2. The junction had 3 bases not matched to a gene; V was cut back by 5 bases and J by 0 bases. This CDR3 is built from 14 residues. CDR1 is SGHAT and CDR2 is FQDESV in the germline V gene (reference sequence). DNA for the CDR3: TGTGCCAGCAGCCTTAGCGGGTACCAAGAGACCCAGTACTTC. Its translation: CASSLSGYQETQYF.

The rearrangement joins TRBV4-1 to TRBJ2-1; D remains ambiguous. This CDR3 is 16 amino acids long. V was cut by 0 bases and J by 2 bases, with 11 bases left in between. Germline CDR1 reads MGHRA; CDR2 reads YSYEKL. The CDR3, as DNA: TGCGCCAGCAGCCAAGAGGCTAGGTCTACCTACAATGAGCAGTTCTTC. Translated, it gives CASSQEARSTYNEQFF.

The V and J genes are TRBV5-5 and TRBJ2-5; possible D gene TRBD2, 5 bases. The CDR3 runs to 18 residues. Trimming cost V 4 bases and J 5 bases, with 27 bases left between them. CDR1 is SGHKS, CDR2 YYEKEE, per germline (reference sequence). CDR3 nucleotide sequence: TGTGCCAGCAGCCCCTCCGGGGTGAAGAGCGACCGGCGGGAGACCCAGTACTTC. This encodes CASSPSGVKSDRRETQYF.

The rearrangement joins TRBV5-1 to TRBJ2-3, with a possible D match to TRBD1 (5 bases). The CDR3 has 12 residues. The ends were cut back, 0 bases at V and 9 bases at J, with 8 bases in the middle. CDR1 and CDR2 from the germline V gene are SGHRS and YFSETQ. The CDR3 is CASSLEGPTQYF. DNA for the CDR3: TGCGCCAGCAGCTTGGAGGGGCCAACGCAGTATTTT.

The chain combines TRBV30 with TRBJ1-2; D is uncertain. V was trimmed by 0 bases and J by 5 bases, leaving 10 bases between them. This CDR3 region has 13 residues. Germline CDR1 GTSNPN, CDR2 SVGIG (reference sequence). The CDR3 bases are TGTGCCTGGAGTGTACTGACGGGATATGGCTACACCTTC. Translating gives CAWSVLTGYGYTF.

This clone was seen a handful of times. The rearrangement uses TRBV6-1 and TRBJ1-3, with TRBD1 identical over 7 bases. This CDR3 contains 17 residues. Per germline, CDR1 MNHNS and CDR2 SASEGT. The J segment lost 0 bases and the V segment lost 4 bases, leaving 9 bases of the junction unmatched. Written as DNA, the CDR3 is TGTGCCAGCAGTGTAGGCGGAGGGGGCCTCTCTGGAAACACCATATATTTT. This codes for CASSVGGGGLSGNTIYF.

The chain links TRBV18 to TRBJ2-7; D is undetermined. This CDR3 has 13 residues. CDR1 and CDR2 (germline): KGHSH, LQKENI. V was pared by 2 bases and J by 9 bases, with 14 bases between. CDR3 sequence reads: CASSPGDSAMQYF. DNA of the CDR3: TGTGCCAGCTCACCAGGTGATTCGGCTATGCAGTACTTC.

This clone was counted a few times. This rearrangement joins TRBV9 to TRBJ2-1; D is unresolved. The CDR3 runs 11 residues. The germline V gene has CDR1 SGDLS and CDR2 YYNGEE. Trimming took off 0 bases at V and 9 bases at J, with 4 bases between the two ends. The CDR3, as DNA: TGTGCCAGCAGCGTAGGTGGTGAGCAGTTCTTC. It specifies CASSVGGEQFF.

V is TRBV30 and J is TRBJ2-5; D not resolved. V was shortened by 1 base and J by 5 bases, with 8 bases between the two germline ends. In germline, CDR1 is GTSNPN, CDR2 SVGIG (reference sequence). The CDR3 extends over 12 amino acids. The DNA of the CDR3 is TGTGCCTGGAGTGGTAGTACTGAGACCCAGTACTTC. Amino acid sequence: CAWSGSTETQYF.

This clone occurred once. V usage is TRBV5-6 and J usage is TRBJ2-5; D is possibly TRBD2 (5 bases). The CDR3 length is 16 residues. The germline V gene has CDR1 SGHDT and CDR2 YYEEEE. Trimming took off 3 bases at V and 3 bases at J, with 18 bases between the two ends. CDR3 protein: CASSSMDLAWEETQYF. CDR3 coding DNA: TGTGCCAGCAGCTCCATGGACTTGGCGTGGGAAGAGACCCAGTACTTC.

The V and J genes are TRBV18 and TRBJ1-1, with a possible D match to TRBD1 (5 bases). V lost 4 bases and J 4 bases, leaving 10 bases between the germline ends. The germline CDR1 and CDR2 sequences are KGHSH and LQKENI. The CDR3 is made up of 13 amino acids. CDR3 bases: TGTGCCAGCTCACTATTAGACAGCACTGAAGCTTTCTTT. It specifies CASSLLDSTEAFF.

The CDR3 loop is CASSLGHPEGNQPQHF. CDR3 nucleotides: TGTGCCAGCAGCTTAGGTCACCCGGAGGGCAATCAGCCCCAGCATTTT. The rearrangement joins TRBV7-2 to TRBJ1-5; D remains unclear. Trimming left V 1 base short and J 2 bases short, with 12 bases between. This CDR3 is 16 amino acids long. CDR1 SGHTA and CDR2 FQGNSA come from the germline V gene.

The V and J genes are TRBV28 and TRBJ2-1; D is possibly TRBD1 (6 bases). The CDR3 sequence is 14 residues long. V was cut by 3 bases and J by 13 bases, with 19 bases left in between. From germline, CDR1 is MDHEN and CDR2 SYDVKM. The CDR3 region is CASSLRTAGRAQFF. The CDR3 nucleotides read TGTGCCAGCAGTTTGAGGACAGCAGGGCGAGCCCAGTTCTTC.

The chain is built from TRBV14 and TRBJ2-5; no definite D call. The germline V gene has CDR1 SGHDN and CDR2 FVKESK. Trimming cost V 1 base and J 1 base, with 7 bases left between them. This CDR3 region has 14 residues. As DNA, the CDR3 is TGTGCCAGCAGCCAAGCCAGCCTCCAAGAGACCCAGTACTTC. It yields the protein CASSQASLQETQYF. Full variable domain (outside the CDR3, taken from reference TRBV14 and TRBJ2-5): EAGVTQFPSHSVIEKGQTVTLRCDPISGHDNLYWYRRVMGKEIKFLLHFVKESKQDESGMPNNRFLAERTGGTYSTLKVQPAELEDSGVYFCASSQASLQETQYFGPGTRLLVL.

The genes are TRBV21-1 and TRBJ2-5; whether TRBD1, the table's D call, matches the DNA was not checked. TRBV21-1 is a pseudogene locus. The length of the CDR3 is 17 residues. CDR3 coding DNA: TGTGCCAGCAGCAAAGAGGCGGGACAGCCAAGAAAAGAGACCCAGTACTTC. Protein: CASSKEAGQPRKETQYF.

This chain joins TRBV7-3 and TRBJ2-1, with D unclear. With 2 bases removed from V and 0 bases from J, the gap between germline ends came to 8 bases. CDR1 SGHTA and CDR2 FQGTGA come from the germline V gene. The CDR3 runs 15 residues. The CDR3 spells CASSLLFSSYNEQFF. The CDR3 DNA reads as TGTGCCAGCAGCTTACTGTTCAGCTCCTACAATGAGCAGTTCTTC. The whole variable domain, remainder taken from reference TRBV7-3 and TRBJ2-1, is GAGVSQTPSNKVTEKGKYVELRCDPISGHTALYWYRQSLGQGPEFLIYFQGTGAADDSGLPNDRFFAVRPEGSVSTLKIQRTERGDSAVYLCASSLLFSSYNEQFFGPGTRLTVL.

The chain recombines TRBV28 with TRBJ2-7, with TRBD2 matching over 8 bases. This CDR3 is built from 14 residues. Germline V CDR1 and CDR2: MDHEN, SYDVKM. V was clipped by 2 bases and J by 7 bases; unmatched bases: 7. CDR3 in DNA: TGTGCCAGCAGTTTACAGAGCGGGGGAGGAGAGCAGTACTTC. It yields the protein CASSLQSGGGEQYF.

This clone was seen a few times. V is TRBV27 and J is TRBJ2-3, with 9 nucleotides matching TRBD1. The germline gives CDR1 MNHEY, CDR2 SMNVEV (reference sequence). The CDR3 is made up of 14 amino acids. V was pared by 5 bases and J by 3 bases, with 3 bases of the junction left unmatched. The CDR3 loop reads CASSRTGVTDTQYF. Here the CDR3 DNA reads TGTGCCAGCAGTAGGACAGGGGTTACAGATACGCAGTATTTT.

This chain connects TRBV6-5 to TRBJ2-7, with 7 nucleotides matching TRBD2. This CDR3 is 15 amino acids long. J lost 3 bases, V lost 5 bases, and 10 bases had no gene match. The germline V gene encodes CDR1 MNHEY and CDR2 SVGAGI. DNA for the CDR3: TGTGCCAGCAGTCCCGCAGGGACTACATTCTACGAGCAGTACTTC. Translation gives CASSPAGTTFYEQYF.

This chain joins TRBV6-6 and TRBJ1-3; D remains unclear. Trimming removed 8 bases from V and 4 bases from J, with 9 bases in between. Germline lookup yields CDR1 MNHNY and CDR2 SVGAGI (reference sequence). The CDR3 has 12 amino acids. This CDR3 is CASEGSGNTIYF. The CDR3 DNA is TGTGCCAGCGAGGGCTCCGGAAACACCATATATTTT.